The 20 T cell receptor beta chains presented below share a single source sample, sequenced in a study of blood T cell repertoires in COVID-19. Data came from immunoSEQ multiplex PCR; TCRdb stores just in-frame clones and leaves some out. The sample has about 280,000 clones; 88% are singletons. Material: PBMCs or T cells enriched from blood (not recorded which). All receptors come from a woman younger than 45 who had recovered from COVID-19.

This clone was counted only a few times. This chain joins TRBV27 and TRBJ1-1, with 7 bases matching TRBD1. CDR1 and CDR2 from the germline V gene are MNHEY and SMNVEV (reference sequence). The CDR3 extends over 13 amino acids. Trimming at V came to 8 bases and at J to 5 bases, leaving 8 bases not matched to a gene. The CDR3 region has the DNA TGTGCCAGCCGAGACAGGGCGAGAACTGAAGCTTTCTTT. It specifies CASRDRARTEAFF.

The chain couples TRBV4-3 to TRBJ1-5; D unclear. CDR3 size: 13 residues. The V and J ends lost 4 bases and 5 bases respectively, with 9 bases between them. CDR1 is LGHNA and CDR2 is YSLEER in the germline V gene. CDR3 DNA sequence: TGCGCCAGCAGCCCCGCTCGAGATCAGCCCCAGCATTTT. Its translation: CASSPARDQPQHF.

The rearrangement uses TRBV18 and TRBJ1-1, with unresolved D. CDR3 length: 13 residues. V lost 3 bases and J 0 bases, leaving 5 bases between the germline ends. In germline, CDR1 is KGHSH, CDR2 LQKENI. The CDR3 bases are TGTGCCAGCTCACCTAGTTTGAACACTGAAGCTTTCTTT. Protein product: CASSPSLNTEAFF.

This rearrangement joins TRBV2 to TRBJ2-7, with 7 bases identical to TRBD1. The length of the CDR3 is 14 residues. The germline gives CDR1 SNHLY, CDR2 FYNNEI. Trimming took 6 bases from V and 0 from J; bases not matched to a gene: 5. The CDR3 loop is CASRLQGNSYEQYF. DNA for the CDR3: TGTGCCAGCAGACTACAGGGGAACTCCTACGAGCAGTACTTC.

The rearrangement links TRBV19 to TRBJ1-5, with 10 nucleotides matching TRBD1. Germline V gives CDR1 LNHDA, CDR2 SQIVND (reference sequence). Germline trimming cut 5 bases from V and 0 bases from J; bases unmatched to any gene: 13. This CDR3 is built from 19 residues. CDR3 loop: CASSRTGTGAGGSNQPQHF. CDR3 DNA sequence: TGTGCCAGTAGTCGCACCGGGACAGGGGCCGGGGGTAGCAATCAGCCCCAGCATTTT.

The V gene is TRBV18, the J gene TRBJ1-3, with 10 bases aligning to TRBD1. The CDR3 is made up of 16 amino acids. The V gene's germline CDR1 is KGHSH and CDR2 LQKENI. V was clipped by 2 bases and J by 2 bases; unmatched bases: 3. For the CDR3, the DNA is TGTGCCAGCTCACCATTAGGACAGGGGGCTGGAAACACCATATATTTT. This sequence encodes CASSPLGQGAGNTIYF.

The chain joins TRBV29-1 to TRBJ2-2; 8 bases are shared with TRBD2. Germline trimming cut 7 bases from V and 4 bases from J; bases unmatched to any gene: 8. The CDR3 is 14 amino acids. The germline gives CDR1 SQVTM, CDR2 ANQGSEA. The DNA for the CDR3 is TGCAGCGCCCGCTCGGGGGGGGGCACCGGGGAGCTGTTTTTT. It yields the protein CSARSGGGTGELFF.

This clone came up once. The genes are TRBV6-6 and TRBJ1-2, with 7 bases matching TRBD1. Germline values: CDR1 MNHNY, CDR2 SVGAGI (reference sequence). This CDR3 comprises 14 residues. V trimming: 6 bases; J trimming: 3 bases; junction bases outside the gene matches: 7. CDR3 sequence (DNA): TGTGCCAGCAGAACTCCGGGACAGCACTATGGCTACACCTTC. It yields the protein CASRTPGQHYGYTF.

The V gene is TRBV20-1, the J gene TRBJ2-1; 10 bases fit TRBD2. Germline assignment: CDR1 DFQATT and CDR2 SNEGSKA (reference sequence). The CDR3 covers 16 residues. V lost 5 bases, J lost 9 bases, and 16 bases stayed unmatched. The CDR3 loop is CSAGDQRGGRLGEQFF. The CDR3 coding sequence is TGCAGTGCTGGTGATCAGCGGGGGGGGAGGTTGGGTGAGCAGTTCTTC.

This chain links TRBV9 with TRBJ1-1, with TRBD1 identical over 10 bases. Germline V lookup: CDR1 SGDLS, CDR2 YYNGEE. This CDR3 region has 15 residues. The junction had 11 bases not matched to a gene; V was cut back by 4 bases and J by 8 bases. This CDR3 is CASSPLVPGQGEAFF. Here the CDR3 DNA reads TGTGCCAGCAGCCCACTAGTCCCGGGACAGGGGGAAGCTTTCTTT.

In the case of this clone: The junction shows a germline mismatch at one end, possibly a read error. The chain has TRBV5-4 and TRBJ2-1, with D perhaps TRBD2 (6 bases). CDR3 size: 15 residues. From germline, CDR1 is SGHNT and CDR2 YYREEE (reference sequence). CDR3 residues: CASSLGLAFYNEQFF. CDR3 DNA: TGTGCCAGCAGTTTGGGCCTAGCGTTTTACAATGAGCAGTTCTTC.

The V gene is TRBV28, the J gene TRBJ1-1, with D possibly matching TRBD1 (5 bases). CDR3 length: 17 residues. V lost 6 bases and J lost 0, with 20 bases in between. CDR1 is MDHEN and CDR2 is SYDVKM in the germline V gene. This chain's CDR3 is CASSIPDLETVNTEAFF. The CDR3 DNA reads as TGTGCCAGCAGCATACCTGACCTTGAGACAGTGAACACTGAAGCTTTCTTT.

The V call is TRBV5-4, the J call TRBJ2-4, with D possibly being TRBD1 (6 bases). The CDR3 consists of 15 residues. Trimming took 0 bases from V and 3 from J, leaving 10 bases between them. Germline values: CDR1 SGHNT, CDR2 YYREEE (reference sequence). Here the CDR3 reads CASSLGGRGKNIQYF. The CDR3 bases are TGTGCCAGCAGCTTGGGTGGCAGGGGCAAAAACATTCAGTACTTC.

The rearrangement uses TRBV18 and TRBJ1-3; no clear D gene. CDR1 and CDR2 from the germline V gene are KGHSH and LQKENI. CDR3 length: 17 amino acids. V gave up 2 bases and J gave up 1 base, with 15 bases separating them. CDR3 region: CASSPVQGRSSGNTIYF. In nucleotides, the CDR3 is TGTGCCAGCTCACCAGTCCAAGGGAGATCTTCTGGAAACACCATATATTTT.

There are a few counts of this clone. In DNA form, the CDR3 reads TGTGCCAGCGAATTGACAGGGGGCGAGGGCTACACCTTC. It is translated as CASELTGGEGYTF. This chain connects TRBV19 to TRBJ1-2, with 10 bases fitting TRBD1. The length of the CDR3 is 13 residues. V shed 9 bases, J shed 8 bases, and the junction held 9 bases outside the gene matches. Germline assignment: CDR1 LNHDA and CDR2 SQIVND (reference sequence).

The CDR3 is CAISESMATRSATDTQYF. The CDR3 region has the DNA TGTGCCATCAGTGAGTCTATGGCCACCCGAAGCGCCACAGATACGCAGTATTTT. This rearrangement joins TRBV10-3 to TRBJ2-3; no definite D call. Between the trimmed V and J ends, which lost 0 bases and 2 bases, there was a span of 18 bases. Germline V gene lookup returns CDR1 ENHRY and CDR2 SYGVKD. The CDR3 totals 18 residues.

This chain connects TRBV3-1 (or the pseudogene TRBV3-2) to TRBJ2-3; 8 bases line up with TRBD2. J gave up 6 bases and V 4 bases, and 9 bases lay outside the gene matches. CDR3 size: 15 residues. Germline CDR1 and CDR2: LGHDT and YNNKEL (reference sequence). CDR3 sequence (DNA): TGTGCCAGCAGCCCCCGGGGGGGGGCAGGTGATACGCAGTATTTT. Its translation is CASSPRGGAGDTQYF.

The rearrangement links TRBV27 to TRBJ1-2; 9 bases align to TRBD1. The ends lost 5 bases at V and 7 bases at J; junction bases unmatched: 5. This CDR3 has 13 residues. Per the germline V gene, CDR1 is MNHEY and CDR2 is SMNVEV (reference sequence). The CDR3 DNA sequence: TGTGCCAGCAGTCAACAGGGGGCGGGTGGCTACACCTTC. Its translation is CASSQQGAGGYTF.

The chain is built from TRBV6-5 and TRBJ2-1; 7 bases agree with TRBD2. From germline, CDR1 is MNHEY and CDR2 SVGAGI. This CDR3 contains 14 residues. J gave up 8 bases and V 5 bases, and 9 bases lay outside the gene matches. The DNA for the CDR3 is TGTGCCAGCAGTACCCTGACTAGCAACGATGAGCAGTTCTTC. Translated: CASSTLTSNDEQFF.

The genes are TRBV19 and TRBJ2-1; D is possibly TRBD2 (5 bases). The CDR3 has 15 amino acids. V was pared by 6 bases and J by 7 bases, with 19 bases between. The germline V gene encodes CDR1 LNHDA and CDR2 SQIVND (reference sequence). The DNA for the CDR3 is TGTGCCAGTAGGAGCTCGCGTAACGGGGTGAATGAGCAGTTCTTC. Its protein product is CASRSSRNGVNEQFF.